This TCR beta chain was identified in a study of Ad26.COV2.S vaccination and SARS-CoV-2 variants. This sample's treatment: about 20 received Ad26.COV2.S at low or high dose, single or two shots; 5 received placebo; per-sample allocation not given. The study sampled participants on day 63 after the first vaccine or placebo injection. Sequenced by immunoSEQ multiplex PCR; TCRdb stores in-frame clones only, minus some. In the table there are hundreds of thousands of clones, 75% to 90% of which are singletons. This specimen was peripheral blood, taken in a trial of Ad26.COV2.S vaccine versus placebo. The receptor comes from a person between 18 and 65 years old who received the Ad26.COV2.S COVID-19 vaccine or a placebo.

The CDR3: CASGSPQGAWTEAFF. DNA of the CDR3: TGTGCCAGCGGATCCCCCCAGGGGGCTTGGACTGAAGCTTTCTTT. The chain couples TRBV28 to TRBJ1-1, with TRBD1 identical over 8 bases. With 8 bases clipped from V and 5 bases from J, the junction kept 13 bases outside the gene matches. Germline CDR1 reads MDHEN; CDR2 reads SYDVKM. The CDR3 totals 15 residues.